The 28 T cell receptor beta chains below come from one sample, sequenced in a study of control samples from healthy donors and cancer patients. Produced via immunoSEQ multiplex PCR; TCRdb's table is partial and in-frame only. Of approximately 82,000 clones listed, around 87% were seen once; the top ten hold about a fifth. What was sequenced was blood. The receptors derive from a man between 45 and 60 years old in good health.

This sequence joins TRBV9 and TRBJ2-7; TRBD1 aligns across 9 bases. CDR3 size: 14 residues. Germline lookup yields CDR1 SGDLS and CDR2 YYNGEE. With 0 bases clipped from V and 6 bases from J, the junction kept 4 bases outside the gene matches. The CDR3 here is CASSVAGQGTEQYF. The CDR3 DNA sequence: TGTGCCAGCAGCGTAGCGGGACAGGGCACCGAGCAGTACTTC.

J is TRBJ1-2 and V is TRBV21-1; the D segment call TRBD1 is taken from the table without a DNA check. TRBV21-1 is a recognized pseudogene. The CDR3 is made up of 14 amino acids. The CDR3 loop is CASSKPDRGHGYTF. The CDR3, as DNA: TGTGCCAGCAGCAAGCCGGACAGGGGGCATGGCTACACCTTC.

The V gene is TRBV30, the J gene TRBJ1-5; tentatively, D is TRBD1 (5 bases). Per the germline V gene, CDR1 is GTSNPN and CDR2 is SVGIG (reference sequence). V lost 0 bases, J lost 2 bases, and 8 bases lay in between. This CDR3 region has 14 residues. CDR3 bases: TGTGCCTGGAGTGTTGGGACGGGCAATCAGCCCCAGCATTTT. Amino acid sequence: CAWSVGTGNQPQHF.

This rearrangement joins TRBV24-1 to TRBJ2-5, with 7 bases fitting TRBD2. CDR1 and CDR2 from the germline V gene are KGHDR and SFDVKD. The junction had 8 bases not matched to a gene; V was cut back by 4 bases and J by 7 bases. The CDR3 sequence is 14 residues long. As DNA, the CDR3 is TGTGCCACCAGTGACCCCGGACTAGTCGGGACCCAGTACTTC. Encoded protein: CATSDPGLVGTQYF.

J is TRBJ2-1 and V is TRBV9, with 11 nucleotides matching TRBD2. Trimming took 1 base from V and 3 from J; bases not matched to a gene: 12. The CDR3 is made up of 19 amino acids. Looked up from germline, CDR1 is SGDLS and CDR2 is YYNGEE. The CDR3: CASSVKLAGEIPGYNEQFF. CDR3 nucleotides: TGTGCCAGCAGCGTAAAACTAGCGGGAGAAATCCCTGGCTACAATGAGCAGTTCTTC.

CDR3 nucleotides: TGTGCCAGCAGCTTGGTATTGGCACAGGGTGAAAAACTGTTTTTT. This sequence encodes CASSLVLAQGEKLFF. The rearrangement links TRBV5-6 to TRBJ1-4, with a possible D match to TRBD1 (6 bases). The CDR3 is 15 residues long. Germline values: CDR1 SGHDT, CDR2 YYEEEE. V lost 0 bases and J lost 7, with 13 bases in between.

J is TRBJ2-1 and V is TRBV2, with 11 bases lining up with TRBD2. The germline CDR1 and CDR2 sequences are SNHLY and FYNNEI. The trim removed 6 bases at V and 4 bases at J, leaving 5 bases unmatched. This CDR3 is built from 15 residues. In DNA, the CDR3 is TGTGCCAGCAGGGAGTCTAGCGGGGGGTACAATGAGCAGTTCTTC. This sequence encodes CASRESSGGYNEQFF.

The chain carries TRBV5-6 and TRBJ1-5, with 7 nucleotides matching TRBD1. The germline V gene encodes CDR1 SGHDT and CDR2 YYEEEE. The CDR3 is made up of 15 amino acids. The V and J ends lost 0 bases and 6 bases, in that order; junction bases with no gene match: 6. CDR3 DNA sequence: TGTGCCAGCAGCTTGGGACAGGGTGATGGTCAGCCCCAGCATTTT. Protein sequence: CASSLGQGDGQPQHF. The variable domain in full, completed from reference TRBV5-6 and TRBJ1-5, reads DAGVTQSPTHLIKTRGQQVTLRCSPKSGHDTVSWYQQALGQGPQFIFQYYEEEERQRGNFPDRFSGHQFPNYSSELNVNALLLGDSALYLCASSLGQGDGQPQHFGDGTRLSIL.

V gene TRBV5-6 combines with J gene TRBJ2-1; 9 bases fit TRBD2. The germline gives CDR1 SGHDT, CDR2 YYEEEE. V dropped 0 bases and J dropped 7; count of bases not matched to a gene: 5. CDR3 size: 15 residues. CDR3: CASSLVASGTNEQFF. The DNA of the CDR3 is TGTGCCAGCAGCTTGGTGGCTAGCGGGACGAATGAGCAGTTCTTC. The full variable domain, with the rest looked up from reference TRBV5-6 and TRBJ2-1, is DAGVTQSPTHLIKTRGQQVTLRCSPKSGHDTVSWYQQALGQGPQFIFQYYEEEERQRGNFPDRFSGHQFPNYSSELNVNALLLGDSALYLCASSLVASGTNEQFFGPGTRLTVL.

The V call is TRBV12-3 or TRBV12-4, the J call TRBJ1-3; weak D call: TRBD1 (5 bases). The CDR3 sequence is 13 residues long. The V and J ends lost 6 bases and 0 bases respectively, with 6 bases between them. The CDR3 here is CASRDTSGNTIYF. CDR3 coding DNA: TGTGCCAGCAGGGACACCTCTGGAAACACCATATATTTT.

The chain recombines TRBV11-2 with TRBJ2-1; tentatively, D is TRBD2 (6 bases). The V gene lost 5 bases and the J gene lost 3 bases, with 14 bases spanning the gap. Germline CDR1 SGHAT, CDR2 FQNNGV. The CDR3 loop spans 15 amino acids. The CDR3 DNA reads TGTGCCAGCAGCAAGAATAGCGGAATCTACAATGAGCAGTTCTTC. Translated, it gives CASSKNSGIYNEQFF.

The J gene is TRBJ1-5, the V gene TRBV6-2 or TRBV6-3, with unresolved D. The CDR3 has 13 residues. V was pared by 6 bases and J by 5 bases, with 11 bases between. The germline V gene encodes CDR1 MNHEY and CDR2 SVGEGT. In DNA form, the CDR3 reads TGTGCCAGCAGCCAAGTCAGTTATCAGCCCCAGCATTTT. Translation gives CASSQVSYQPQHF.

This clone has only one observation. The chain is built from TRBV3-1 (or the pseudogene TRBV3-2) and TRBJ2-5; no reliable D call. With 4 bases removed from V and 5 bases from J, the gap between germline ends came to 14 bases. Germline loops: CDR1 LGHDT, CDR2 YNNKEL (reference sequence). The CDR3 sequence is 14 residues long. CDR3 loop: CASSPFQAAETQYF. In DNA form, the CDR3 reads TGTGCCAGCAGCCCGTTTCAGGCGGCGGAGACCCAGTACTTC.

This chain connects TRBV19 to TRBJ1-1; D gene uncertain. Germline CDR1 and CDR2: LNHDA and SQIVND (reference sequence). The CDR3 length is 15 residues. The V end was cut by 5 bases, the J end by 0 bases, with 13 bases between. The CDR3 sequence: CASSPAGSMNTEAFF. CDR3 nucleotides: TGTGCCAGTAGTCCTGCAGGATCCATGAACACTGAAGCTTTCTTT. The variable domain in full, completed from reference TRBV19 and TRBJ1-1, reads DGGITQSPKYLFRKEGQNVTLSCEQNLNHDAMYWYRQDPGQGLRLIYYSQIVNDFQKGDIAEGYSVSREKKESFPLTVTSAQKNPTAFYLCASSPAGSMNTEAFFGQGTRLTVV.

CDR3 sequence (DNA): TGTGCCAGCAGCTTGGGGGGGCTCGGCGGCTACACCTTC. It codes for CASSLGGLGGYTF. The chain uses TRBV7-2 and TRBJ1-2; a possible D gene is TRBD1 (6 bases). Trimming stripped 3 bases from V and 8 bases from J, with 13 bases between. CDR1 and CDR2 (germline): SGHTA, FQGNSA. This CDR3 is built from 13 residues.

The J gene is TRBJ2-3, the V gene TRBV6-5, with TRBD1 identical over 10 bases. The CDR3 totals 16 residues. Germline CDR1 and CDR2: MNHEY and SVGAGI. Trimming cost V 2 bases and J 6 bases; bases outside gene matches: 8. The CDR3 sequence: CASSYLPGQGLDTQYF. CDR3 in DNA: TGTGCCAGCAGTTACCTCCCGGGACAGGGGTTGGATACGCAGTATTTT.

J is TRBJ1-2 and V is TRBV2, with 10 bases identical to TRBD1. The J segment lost 4 bases and the V segment lost 4 bases, leaving 9 bases of the junction unmatched. CDR3 length equals 16 residues. In germline, CDR1 is SNHLY, CDR2 FYNNEI. CDR3 nucleotides: TGTGCCAGCAGTGGGGAGACAGGGGGCATTATCTATGGCTACACCTTC. Translation: CASSGETGGIIYGYTF.

The CDR3 DNA reads as TGTGCCAGTAGTATGGGGACGGGGGGCGCCACTGGGGCCAACGTCCTGACTTTC. Protein: CASSMGTGGATGANVLTF. V usage is TRBV19 and J usage is TRBJ2-6; perhaps TRBD2 as D (7 bases). Trimming took 3 bases from V and 2 from J, leaving 17 bases between them. Germline loops: CDR1 LNHDA, CDR2 SQIVND (reference sequence). The CDR3 loop spans 18 amino acids.

The chain uses TRBV6-6 and TRBJ2-7; D gene ambiguous. V lost 7 bases and J 1 base, leaving 11 bases between the germline ends. The CDR3 has 13 residues. CDR1 is MNHNY, CDR2 SVGAGI, per germline (reference sequence). The CDR3 region has the DNA TGTGCCAGCAAACTACAAATTTCCTACGAGCAGTACGTC. Translated: CASKLQISYEQYV.

This sequence joins TRBV24-1 and TRBJ1-1; D is ambiguous. The CDR3 loop spans 11 amino acids. Germline assignment: CDR1 KGHDR and CDR2 SFDVKD. V was trimmed by 8 bases and J by 11 bases, leaving 14 bases between them. This CDR3 reads CATTGWGGAFF. The CDR3 DNA follows: TGTGCCACCACGGGGTGGGGTGGGGCTTTCTTT.

The chain uses TRBV20-1 and TRBJ2-1; TRBD1 agrees at 8 bases. The CDR3 covers 16 residues. Germline V gene sequence: CDR1 DFQATT, CDR2 SNEGSKA (reference sequence). J gave up 4 bases and V 3 bases, and 11 bases lay outside the gene matches. This chain's CDR3 is CSASFPRDRYYNEQFF. Here the CDR3 DNA reads TGCAGTGCTAGTTTCCCCCGGGACAGGTATTACAATGAGCAGTTCTTC.

The rearrangement links TRBV18 to TRBJ1-1; 8 nucleotides agree with TRBD1. V lost 0 bases, J lost 5 bases, and 5 bases stayed unmatched. Germline V gives CDR1 KGHSH, CDR2 LQKENI. The CDR3 consists of 15 residues. The DNA for the CDR3 is TGTGCCAGCTCACCACCGGACAGGGTACGGACTGAAGCTTTCTTT. The encoded protein is CASSPPDRVRTEAFF.

The gene calls are TRBV7-2 and TRBJ1-4, with D possibly TRBD1 on 5 matching bases. Germline lookup yields CDR1 SGHTA and CDR2 FQGNSA. V lost 4 bases, J lost 8 bases, and 17 bases lay in between. The CDR3 is made up of 15 amino acids. CDR3: CASSSGTGLGEKLFF. CDR3 nucleotides: TGTGCCAGCAGCTCCGGGACGGGATTGGGGGAAAAACTGTTTTTT.

The chain combines TRBV18 with TRBJ1-2, with 8 bases identical to TRBD1. With V trimmed by 6 bases and J by 3 bases, 3 bases remained unmatched. The CDR3 covers 13 residues. Germline CDR1 is KGHSH and CDR2 is LQKENI. The CDR3 spells CASSQTGDYGYTF. The DNA for the CDR3 is TGTGCCAGCTCGCAGACAGGGGACTATGGCTACACCTTC.

This clone was detected once. V usage is TRBV4-1 and J usage is TRBJ1-3; 8 nucleotides match TRBD1. The length of the CDR3 is 16 residues. Losses at the gene ends were 0 bases for V and 7 bases for J; bases not matched to a gene: 8. Looked up from germline, CDR1 is MGHRA and CDR2 is YSYEKL. CDR3 in amino acids: CASSQDVQDRENTIYF. CDR3 sequence (DNA): TGCGCCAGCAGCCAAGATGTGCAGGACAGGGAGAACACCATATATTTT.

This clone was seen more than once but under ten times. This sequence joins TRBV28 and TRBJ1-2; possibly TRBD1 for D (6 bases). Trimming shortened V by 6 bases and J by 3 bases, and 14 bases separated the two germline ends. CDR1 and CDR2 (germline): MDHEN, SYDVKM. CDR3 length: 14 amino acids. CDR3 amino acids: CASSPSGGHYGYTF. Here the CDR3 DNA reads TGTGCCAGCAGCCCGAGCGGGGGGCACTATGGCTACACCTTC.

The chain is built from TRBV19 and TRBJ1-3; 9 positions match TRBD1. Germline CDR1 and CDR2: LNHDA and SQIVND (reference sequence). The CDR3 covers 17 residues. V gave up 2 bases and J gave up 1 base; unmatched junction bases: 6. CDR3 amino acids: CASSISRTGVSGNTIYF. CDR3 nucleotides: TGTGCCAGTAGTATATCACGGACAGGGGTGTCTGGAAACACCATATATTTT.

The chain employs TRBV5-5 and TRBJ2-2, with D perhaps matching TRBD1 (5 bases). The CDR3 is 17 residues long. Germline lookup yields CDR1 SGHKS and CDR2 YYEKEE (reference sequence). Deletions cut 4 bases from V and 6 bases from J, with 22 bases between. The CDR3 loop is CASSRTTSGPRAGELFF. CDR3 sequence (DNA): TGTGCCAGCAGCCGAACGACCTCAGGGCCGCGAGCCGGGGAGCTGTTTTTT.